This is a list of T cell receptor beta chains from one sample in a study of technical replicates of blood from several donors. Clones were read by immunoSEQ multiplex PCR, and TCRdb kept only the in-frame ones, dropping some. Among 65,000 to 85,000 clones listed, about 96% were seen once. Material for sequencing was T cells isolated from PBMCs. The source of these receptors is a human donor in good health. CDR3s include the opening cysteine and the closing phenylalanine or tryptophan. A D gene is named only where the DNA matches it firmly. For some rows the clone size is stated as once, few or many, or as a class when expanded; others skip it.

V	D	J	size	CDR3	DNA
TRBV7-9	NA	TRBJ2-2	NA	CASSLPGNGELFF	TGTGCCAGCAGCTTACCGGGGAATGGAGAGCTGTTTTTT
TRBV19	NA	TRBJ2-7	NA	CASSIGNRALRQTYEQYF	TGTGCCAGTAGTATCGGTAATCGAGCGCTTCGACAGACCTACGAGCAGTACTTC
TRBV4-1	NA	TRBJ1-6	NA	CASKEVTSYNSPLHF	TGCGCCAGCAAGGAGGTAACCTCCTATAATTCACCCCTCCACTTT
TRBV7-9	NA	TRBJ1-1	NA	CASRPGENTEAFF	TGTGCCAGCAGGCCAGGGGAGAACACTGAAGCTTTCTTT
TRBV11-3	NA	TRBJ2-1	once	CASSSRGPSYNEQFF	TGTGCCAGCAGCTCGCGGGGGCCCTCCTACAATGAGCAGTTCTTC
TRBV5-1	NA	TRBJ1-4	NA	CASSQGQGLTGNEKLFF	TGCGCCAGCAGCCAGGGGCAGGGGCTAACGGGGAATGAAAAACTGTTTTTT
TRBV4-2	TRBD1	TRBJ1-4	NA	CASSQVAGTGINEKLFF	TGTGCCAGCAGCCAAGTTGCCGGGACAGGGATTAATGAAAAACTGTTTTTT
TRBV2	NA	TRBJ1-1	NA	CASSGEANTEAFF	TGTGCCAGCAGTGGAGAAGCGAACACTGAAGCTTTCTTT
TRBV11-3	NA	TRBJ2-3	NA	CASSYHSSSTDTQYF	TGTGCCAGCAGCTACCATTCCAGTAGCACAGATACGCAGTATTTT
TRBV4-1	NA	TRBJ1-2	NA	CASSQVDSLQKYTF	TGCGCCAGCAGCCAAGTAGACAGCCTCCAAAAGTACACCTTC
TRBV7-8	NA	TRBJ1-1	NA	CASSLGQNMNTEAFF	TGTGCCAGCAGCTTAGGGCAGAACATGAACACTGAAGCTTTCTTT
TRBV11-3	NA	TRBJ2-4	NA	CASSLDLAALWQYF	TGTGCCAGCAGCTTAGATCTGGCTGCCCTTTGGCAGTACTTC
TRBV7-9	NA	TRBJ2-7	NA	CASSLGQDSYEQYF	TGTGCCAGCAGCTTGGGTCAGGACTCCTACGAGCAGTACTTC
TRBV19	NA	TRBJ2-1	NA	CASRELSGDNEQFF	TGTGCCAGTAGGGAGTTAAGCGGAGACAATGAGCAGTTCTTC
TRBV29-1	TRBD2	TRBJ2-7	NA	CSVETSGDLYEQYF	TGCAGCGTTGAGACTAGCGGAGACCTGTACGAGCAGTACTTC
TRBV5-1	TRBD2	TRBJ2-1	NA	CASSSGLAGGHNEQFF	TGCGCCAGCAGCTCGGGACTAGCGGGGGGGCACAATGAGCAGTTCTTC
TRBV11-3	TRBD2	TRBJ2-4	once	CASSPGLAGGDIQYF	TGTGCCAGCAGCCCGGGACTAGCGGGAGGAGACATTCAGTACTTC
TRBV27	NA	TRBJ2-5	NA	CASSLLNSPETQYF	TGTGCCAGCAGTTTATTAAATTCCCCGGAGACCCAGTACTTC